This T cell receptor beta chain was found in a study of T-cell reconstitution after alpha-beta-depleted transplantation in children. Whole-study results and caveats: As was reported, about two months after transplant, alpha-beta T cells came from several hundred expanded graft clones. At one year after transplant, newly produced T cells mostly accounted for T-cell counts and diversity.

Preparation of the TCRbeta library involved a method that used unique molecular identifiers. From the PCR reads, TCRdb called clonotypes with MiXCR, one entry per CDR3 protein. The data contain under 850,000 distinct CDR3 sequences, around 13% of them seen just once; the ten biggest clones take up around 0.79%. The trim removed 8 bases at V and 7 bases at J, leaving 7 bases unmatched. The CDR3 is made up of 14 amino acids. Germline CDR1 is MNHEY and CDR2 is SMNVEV (reference sequence). This clonotype has just a few counts. Its antigen remains unknown. Here the sequenced sample was PBMCs, taken before TCRalphabeta/CD19-depleted stem cell transplant. The sequence derives from a girl aged 2 to 10 with congenital amegakaryocytic thrombocytopenia, due to receive a stem cell transplant. The chain is built from TRBV27 and TRBJ2-3, with TRBD1 matching over 12 bases. In DNA, the CDR3 is TGTGCCAGCGGACAGGGACAGGGGGCTTATACGCAGTATTTT. Amino acid sequence: CASGQGQGAYTQYF.